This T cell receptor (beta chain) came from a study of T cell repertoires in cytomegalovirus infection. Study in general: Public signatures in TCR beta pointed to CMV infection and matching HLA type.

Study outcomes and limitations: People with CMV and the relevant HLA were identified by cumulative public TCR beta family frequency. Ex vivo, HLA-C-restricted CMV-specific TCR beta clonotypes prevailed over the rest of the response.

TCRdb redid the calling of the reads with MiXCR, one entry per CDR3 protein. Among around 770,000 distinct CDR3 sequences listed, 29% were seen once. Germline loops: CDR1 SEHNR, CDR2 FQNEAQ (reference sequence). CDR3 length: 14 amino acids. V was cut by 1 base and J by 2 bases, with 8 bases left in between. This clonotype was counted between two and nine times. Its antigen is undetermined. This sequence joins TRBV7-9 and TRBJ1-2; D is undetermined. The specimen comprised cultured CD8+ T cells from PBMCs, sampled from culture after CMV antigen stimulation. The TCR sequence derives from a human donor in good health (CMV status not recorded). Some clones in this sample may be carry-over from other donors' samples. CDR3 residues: CASSLVRANYGYTF. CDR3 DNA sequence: TGTGCCAGCAGCTTAGTGAGGGCGAACTATGGCTACACCTTC.